Below are 26 T cell receptor beta chains sequenced from a single sample in a study of blood T cell repertoires in COVID-19. The repertoire was sequenced with immunoSEQ multiplex PCR; TCRdb's copy has only in-frame clones and lacks some. The data show 100,000 to 150,000 clones, with approximately 80% seen just once and more than 10% held by the top ten. Sequencing was done on a sample of peripheral blood. The receptors here all came from a woman in her fifties or sixties with acute or convalescent COVID-19.

This clone showed up just a few times. CDR3 coding DNA: TGTGCCAGCAGTTCCGGAGGGGGGGGCTCTGGAAACACCATATATTTT. Amino acid sequence: CASSSGGGGSGNTIYF. V usage is TRBV5-4 and J usage is TRBJ1-3, with D tentatively TRBD1 (6 bases). Trimming cost V 5 bases and J 0 bases, with 15 bases left between them. Germline CDR1 SGHNT, CDR2 YYREEE (reference sequence). This CDR3 region has 16 residues.

The chain uses TRBV3-1 (or the pseudogene TRBV3-2) and TRBJ2-7, with 9 bases fitting TRBD1. The germline gives CDR1 LGHDT, CDR2 YNNKEL (reference sequence). J lost 4 bases, V lost 4 bases, and 8 bases had no gene match. This CDR3 contains 15 residues. The CDR3 sequence is CASSRTGTGYYEQYF. Here the CDR3 DNA reads TGTGCCAGCAGCCGAACCGGGACAGGGTATTACGAGCAGTACTTC.

This chain connects TRBV5-1 to TRBJ1-6, with TRBD1 matching 9 bases. J lost 10 bases, V lost 6 bases, and 26 bases had no gene match. The CDR3 has 20 residues. Per germline, CDR1 SGHRS and CDR2 YFSETQ. The CDR3: CASKLIFGDREIGKKSPLHF. The CDR3 coding sequence is TGCGCCAGCAAGCTTATATTCGGGGACAGGGAAATTGGGAAAAAGTCACCCCTCCACTTT.

This clone is categorized as hyperexpanded. This sequence joins TRBV2 and TRBJ2-1; D is unclear. Deletions cut 3 bases from V and 8 bases from J, with 8 bases between. The CDR3 covers 12 residues. The germline gives CDR1 SNHLY, CDR2 FYNNEI. The CDR3 nucleotides read TGTGCCAGCAGTGAGATACAGTATGAGCAGTTCTTC. This encodes CASSEIQYEQFF.

The chain links TRBV2 to TRBJ1-1, with D maybe TRBD1 (6 bases). Trimming shortened V by 8 bases and J by 0 bases, and 19 bases separated the two germline ends. Germline V gene sequence: CDR1 SNHLY, CDR2 FYNNEI. CDR3 length equals 16 residues. The CDR3 region has the DNA TGTGCCAGCCACGGGGGGACATGGGAAGTGAACACTGAAGCTTTCTTT. Translated: CASHGGTWEVNTEAFF.

This chain's CDR3 is CASSPGISGNTIYF. CDR3 bases: TGTGCCAGCAGCCCAGGGATATCCGGAAACACCATATATTTT. V is TRBV7-2 and J is TRBJ1-3; D might be TRBD1 (5 bases). The V gene's germline CDR1 is SGHTA and CDR2 FQGNSA. V gave up 5 bases and J gave up 4 bases, with 12 bases separating them. CDR3 length: 14 residues. Filled out from reference TRBV7-2 and TRBJ1-3, the complete variable domain reads GAGVSQSPSNKVTEKGKDVELRCDPISGHTALYWYRQSLGQGLEFLIYFQGNSAPDKSGLPSDRFSAERTGGSVSTLTIQRTQQEDSAVYLCASSPGISGNTIYFGEGSWLTVV.

This clone was recorded once. The rearrangement joins TRBV25-1 to TRBJ2-1; TRBD2 matches at 7 bases. The CDR3 consists of 15 residues. V lost 0 bases and J lost 5; bases outside the gene matches: 4. CDR1 and CDR2 (germline): MGHDK, SYGVNS. CDR3 amino acids: CASSEYDGGNNEQFF. The CDR3 DNA is TGTGCCAGCAGTGAATATGACGGGGGGAACAATGAGCAGTTCTTC.

This clone has a handful of counts. This chain joins TRBV12-3 or TRBV12-4 and TRBJ1-1; TRBD1 matches 7 bases. The CDR3 extends over 13 amino acids. V gave up 6 bases and J gave up 4 bases; unmatched junction bases: 5. The CDR3 nucleotides are TGTGCCAGCAGCAGACCAGGGGGCACTGAAGCTTTCTTT. Its translation is CASSRPGGTEAFF.

The V and J genes are TRBV4-1 and TRBJ2-5; 7 nucleotides agree with TRBD2. This CDR3 is built from 15 residues. With 3 bases clipped from V and 0 bases from J, the junction kept 4 bases outside the gene matches. Germline V gene sequence: CDR1 MGHRA, CDR2 YSYEKL. The CDR3 DNA is TGCGCCAGCAGCCATGGAGCGGGGTACCAAGAGACCCAGTACTTC. This encodes CASSHGAGYQETQYF.

This clone was found a few times. The V and J genes are TRBV28 and TRBJ1-6; D unresolved. Germline V CDR1 and CDR2: MDHEN, SYDVKM. V shed 7 bases and J shed 9 bases, with 16 bases lying between them. CDR3 length equals 14 residues. CDR3 residues: CASTPRVRSSPLHF. The CDR3 DNA reads as TGTGCCAGCACCCCTCGGGTTAGGAGTTCACCCCTCCACTTT.

This rearrangement joins TRBV6-6 to TRBJ2-1, with 12 bases fitting TRBD2. Germline CDR1 reads MNHNY; CDR2 reads SVGAGI (reference sequence). The trim removed 7 bases at V and 6 bases at J, leaving 4 bases unmatched. CDR3 length equals 14 residues. CDR3 loop: CASKRTSGANEQFF. The CDR3 DNA reads as TGTGCCAGCAAAAGGACTAGCGGGGCCAATGAGCAGTTCTTC.

The table lists this clone with a few counts. CDR3 loop: CASSYLPGSLGSYNSPLHF. The CDR3 DNA is TGTGCCAGCAGTTACCTCCCCGGGAGCTTGGGCTCCTATAATTCACCCCTCCACTTT. The rearrangement links TRBV6-2 or TRBV6-3 to TRBJ1-6; D uncertain. The CDR3 spans 19 residues. V dropped 2 bases and J dropped 0 bases, with 17 bases sitting between them. Germline V lookup: CDR1 MNHEY, CDR2 SVGEGT.

This clone was recorded a few times. This chain uses TRBV5-6 with TRBJ1-2, with no clear D. Trimming cost V 2 bases and J 5 bases, with 16 bases left between them. Germline loops: CDR1 SGHDT, CDR2 YYEEEE. This CDR3 has 15 amino acids. The CDR3 sequence is CASSLMSGGKYGYTF. In DNA form, the CDR3 reads TGTGCCAGCAGCTTAATGAGCGGCGGCAAGTATGGCTACACCTTC. Full variable domain (remainder filled in from reference TRBV5-6 and TRBJ1-2): DAGVTQSPTHLIKTRGQQVTLRCSPKSGHDTVSWYQQALGQGPQFIFQYYEEEERQRGNFPDRFSGHQFPNYSSELNVNALLLGDSALYLCASSLMSGGKYGYTFGSGTRLTVV.

This clone came up a few times. The genes are TRBV3-1 (or the pseudogene TRBV3-2) and TRBJ2-5, with 9 nucleotides matching TRBD1. Germline V gene sequence: CDR1 LGHDT, CDR2 YNNKEL (reference sequence). V dropped 1 base and J dropped 2; count of bases not matched to a gene: 8. The CDR3 is 17 residues long. CDR3 in amino acids: CASSQGLGTGSQETQYF. In DNA, the CDR3 is TGTGCCAGCAGCCAAGGTTTAGGGACAGGGTCGCAAGAGACCCAGTACTTC.

The chain has TRBV30 and TRBJ1-2; 11 positions agree with TRBD1. Losses at the gene ends were 4 bases for V and 8 bases for J; bases not matched to a gene: 6. This CDR3 has 13 residues. The V gene's germline CDR1 is GTSNPN and CDR2 SVGIG (reference sequence). The CDR3 spells CAWIGQGANGYTF. The CDR3 nucleotides are TGTGCCTGGATCGGACAGGGGGCAAACGGCTACACCTTC.

The DNA of the CDR3 is TGTGCCAGCAGCCCAGTAGGGAGGGTGAGCACAGATACGCAGTATTTT. Its translation: CASSPVGRVSTDTQYF. This chain connects TRBV7-3 to TRBJ2-3; 7 bases agree with TRBD2. The CDR3 runs to 16 residues. Germline CDR1 is SGHTA and CDR2 is FQGTGA. V was clipped by 5 bases and J by 0 bases; unmatched bases: 8. The full variable domain, its missing parts supplied by reference TRBV7-3 and TRBJ2-3, is GAGVSQTPSNKVTEKGKYVELRCDPISGHTALYWYRQSLGQGPEFLIYFQGTGAADDSGLPNDRFFAVRPEGSVSTLKIQRTERGDSAVYLCASSPVGRVSTDTQYFGPGTRLTVL.

The V call is TRBV7-9, the J call TRBJ1-4; TRBD1 might be the D (5 bases). Germline CDR1 is SEHNR and CDR2 is FQNEAQ (reference sequence). The CDR3 consists of 15 residues. V lost 1 base and J lost 4, with 10 bases in between. CDR3 DNA: TGTGCCAGCAGCTTAGTTGAGGGACTTAATGAAAAACTGTTTTTT. It is translated as CASSLVEGLNEKLFF.

This chain connects TRBV7-9 to TRBJ1-1; 8 nucleotides align to TRBD1. The junction had 4 bases not matched to a gene; V was cut back by 10 bases and J by 0 bases. This CDR3 spans 13 amino acids. CDR1 and CDR2 (germline): SEHNR, FQNEAQ (reference sequence). The chain's CDR3 is CANTDRVNTEAFF. The CDR3 nucleotides read TGTGCCAACACGGACAGGGTGAACACTGAAGCTTTCTTT.

J is TRBJ1-1 and V is TRBV12-5, with D perhaps TRBD1 (6 bases). Germline-derived CDR1 and CDR2 are LGHNT and FRNRAP. This CDR3 region has 13 residues. Between the trimmed V and J ends, which lost 4 bases and 4 bases, there was a span of 10 bases. CDR3 amino acids: CASGYREGTEAFF. The CDR3 DNA sequence: TGTGCTAGTGGTTACAGGGAAGGCACTGAAGCTTTCTTT.

The rearrangement joins TRBV5-8 to TRBJ1-5; unclear D gene. The V gene lost 2 bases and the J gene lost 7 bases, with 7 bases spanning the gap. The CDR3 runs to 12 residues. CDR1 is SGHTS and CDR2 is YDEGEE in the germline V gene. Written as DNA, the CDR3 is TGTGCCAGCAGCTTAAGCGGCCAGCCCCAGCATTTT. It codes for CASSLSGQPQHF.

The chain joins TRBV18 to TRBJ1-1; D not certain. The V gene's germline CDR1 is KGHSH and CDR2 LQKENI. V lost 4 bases and J 0 bases, leaving 12 bases between the germline ends. This CDR3 comprises 15 residues. The chain's CDR3 is CASSLVGAMNTEAFF. CDR3 nucleotides: TGTGCCAGCTCACTTGTCGGAGCCATGAACACTGAAGCTTTCTTT.

This clone was counted between two and nine times. The chain is built from TRBV27 and TRBJ1-2; tentatively, D is TRBD1 (5 bases). Germline-derived CDR1 and CDR2 are MNHEY and SMNVEV (reference sequence). This CDR3 region has 13 residues. V was cut by 6 bases and J by 1 base, with 9 bases left in between. CDR3 nucleotides: TGTGCCAGCAGGCAGGGCTTTAACTATGGCTACACCTTC. Its translation: CASRQGFNYGYTF.

This rearrangement joins TRBV6-5 to TRBJ1-1; 8 positions match TRBD1. The trim removed 6 bases at V and 1 base at J, leaving 7 bases unmatched. Germline loops: CDR1 MNHEY, CDR2 SVGAGI. The CDR3 has 15 amino acids. CDR3 DNA: TGTGCCAGCAGGCAGGACAGGGTCCGGAACACTGAAGCTTTCTTT. The encoded protein is CASRQDRVRNTEAFF.

This clone was observed a few times. The chain joins TRBV2 to TRBJ1-6; TRBD1 matches at 8 bases. CDR3 length: 16 residues. The germline V gene encodes CDR1 SNHLY and CDR2 FYNNEI. J gave up 6 bases and V 1 base, and 5 bases lay outside the gene matches. The CDR3 nucleotides are TGTGCCAGCAGTGAAGTGGGAGGGACAGGTAATTCACCCCTCCACTTT. Amino acids: CASSEVGGTGNSPLHF.

This rearrangement joins TRBV19 to TRBJ2-2; perhaps TRBD1 as D (6 bases). Trimming cost V 8 bases and J 3 bases, with 13 bases left between them. The CDR3 covers 14 residues. The germline V gene has CDR1 LNHDA and CDR2 SQIVND (reference sequence). The CDR3 nucleotides read TGTGCCAGTCGGGCAGGGGCTTACACCGGGGAGCTGTTTTTT. This encodes CASRAGAYTGELFF.

J is TRBJ1-1 and V is TRBV6-5; 8 bases line up with TRBD1. V lost 4 bases to trimming and J lost 5 bases; unmatched junction nucleotides: 3. In germline, CDR1 is MNHEY, CDR2 SVGAGI. There are 13 residues in the CDR3. CDR3 loop: CASSSWDRTEAFF. The CDR3 coding sequence is TGTGCCAGCAGTTCCTGGGACAGGACTGAAGCTTTCTTT.